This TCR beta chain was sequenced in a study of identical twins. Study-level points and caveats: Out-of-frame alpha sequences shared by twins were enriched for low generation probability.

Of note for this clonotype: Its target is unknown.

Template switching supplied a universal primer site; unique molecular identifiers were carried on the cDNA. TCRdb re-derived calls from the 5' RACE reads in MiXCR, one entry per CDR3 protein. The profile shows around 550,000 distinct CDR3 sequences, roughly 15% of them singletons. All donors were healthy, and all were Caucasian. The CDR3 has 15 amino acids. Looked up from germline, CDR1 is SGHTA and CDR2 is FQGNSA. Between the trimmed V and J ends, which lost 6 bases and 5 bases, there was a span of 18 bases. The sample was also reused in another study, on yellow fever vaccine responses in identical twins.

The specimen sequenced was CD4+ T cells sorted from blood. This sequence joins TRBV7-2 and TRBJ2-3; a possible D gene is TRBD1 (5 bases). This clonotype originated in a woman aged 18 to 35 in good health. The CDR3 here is CASRFPWGPEDTQYF. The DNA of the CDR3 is TGTGCCAGCAGATTCCCGTGGGGCCCCGAAGATACGCAGTATTTT.